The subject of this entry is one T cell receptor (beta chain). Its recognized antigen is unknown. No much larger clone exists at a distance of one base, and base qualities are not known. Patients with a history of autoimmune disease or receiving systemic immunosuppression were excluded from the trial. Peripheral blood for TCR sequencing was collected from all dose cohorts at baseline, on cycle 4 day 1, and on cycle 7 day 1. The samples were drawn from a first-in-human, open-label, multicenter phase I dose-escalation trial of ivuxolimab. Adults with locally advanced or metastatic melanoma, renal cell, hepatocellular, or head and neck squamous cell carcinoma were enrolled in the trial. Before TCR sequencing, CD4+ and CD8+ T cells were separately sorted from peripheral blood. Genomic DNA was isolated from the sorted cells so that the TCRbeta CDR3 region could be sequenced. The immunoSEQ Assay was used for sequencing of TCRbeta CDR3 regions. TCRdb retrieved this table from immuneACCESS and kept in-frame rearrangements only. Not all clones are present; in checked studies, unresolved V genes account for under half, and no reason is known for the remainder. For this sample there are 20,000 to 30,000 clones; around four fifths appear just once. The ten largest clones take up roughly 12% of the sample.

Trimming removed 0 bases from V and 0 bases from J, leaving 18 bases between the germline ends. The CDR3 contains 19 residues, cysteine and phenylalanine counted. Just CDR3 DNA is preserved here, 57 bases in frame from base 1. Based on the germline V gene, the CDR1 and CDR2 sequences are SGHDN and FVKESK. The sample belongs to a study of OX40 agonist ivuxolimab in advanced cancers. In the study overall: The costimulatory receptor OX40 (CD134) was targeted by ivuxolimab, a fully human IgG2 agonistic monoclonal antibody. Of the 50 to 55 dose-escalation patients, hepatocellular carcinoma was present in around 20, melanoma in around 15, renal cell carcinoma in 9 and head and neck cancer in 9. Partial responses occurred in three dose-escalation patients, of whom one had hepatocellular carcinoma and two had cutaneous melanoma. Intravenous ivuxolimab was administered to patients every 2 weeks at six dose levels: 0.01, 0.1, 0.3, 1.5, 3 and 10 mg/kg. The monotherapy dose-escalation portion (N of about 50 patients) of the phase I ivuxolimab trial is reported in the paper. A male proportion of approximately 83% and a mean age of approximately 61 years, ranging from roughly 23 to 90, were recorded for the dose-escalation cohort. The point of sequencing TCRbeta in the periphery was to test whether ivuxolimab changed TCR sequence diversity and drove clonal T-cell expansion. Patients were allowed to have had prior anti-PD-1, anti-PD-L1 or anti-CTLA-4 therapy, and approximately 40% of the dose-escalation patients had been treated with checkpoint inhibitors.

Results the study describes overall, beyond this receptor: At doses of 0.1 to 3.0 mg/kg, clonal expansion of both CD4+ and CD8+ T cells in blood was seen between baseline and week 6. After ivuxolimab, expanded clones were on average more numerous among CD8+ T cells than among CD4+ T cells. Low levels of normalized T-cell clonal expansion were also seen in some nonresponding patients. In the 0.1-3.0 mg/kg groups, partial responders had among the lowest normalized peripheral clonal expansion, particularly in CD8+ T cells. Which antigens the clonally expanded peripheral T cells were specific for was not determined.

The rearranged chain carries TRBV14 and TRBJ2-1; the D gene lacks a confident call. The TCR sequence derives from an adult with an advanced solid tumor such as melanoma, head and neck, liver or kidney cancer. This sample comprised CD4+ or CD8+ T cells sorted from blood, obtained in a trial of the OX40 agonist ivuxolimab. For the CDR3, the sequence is CASSQEHPAATSSYNEQFF. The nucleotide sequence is TGTGCCAGCAGCCAAGAGCACCCCGCCGCGACCAGCTCCTACAATGAGCAGTTCTTC. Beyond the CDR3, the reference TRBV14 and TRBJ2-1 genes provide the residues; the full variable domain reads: EAGVTQFPSHSVIEKGQTVTLRCDPISGHDNLYWYRRVMGKEIKFLLHFVKESKQDESGMPNNRFLAERTGGTYSTLKVQPAELEDSGVYFCASSQEHPAATSSYNEQFFGPGTRLTVL.